The T cell receptor (beta chain) described here comes from a study of cytomegalovirus exposure and HLA in healthy donors. Study details: The early release's HLA-typed donors yielded roughly 85 million unique TCRs.

Primers: 60 Vbeta forward and 13 Jbeta reverse. The method was immunoSEQ multiplex PCR; TCRdb's version includes in-frame clones alone and lacks a portion of them. The sample comprises roughly 110,000 clones, 70% to 80% of which are singletons, and approximately 2.4% rests with the top ten. Germline CDR1 is SNHLY and CDR2 is FYNNEI. There are 17 residues in the CDR3. Trimming shortened V by 1 base and J by 0 bases, and 10 bases separated the two germline ends. Study observations and caveats: Researchers reportedly found TCR beta sequences accurately predicted most subjects' HLA-A and HLA-B alleles.

This clone has more than one count but fewer than ten. Its antigen remains unidentified. This sequence joins TRBV2 and TRBJ1-6; no definite D call. The sequence was obtained from a man younger than 35 in good health and CMV-seronegative. Sequencing was performed on PBMCs. CDR3 bases: TGTGCCAGCAGTGAAGATGTACAGAGCTCCTATAATTCACCCCTCCACTTT. It encodes CASSEDVQSSYNSPLHF.